In its sample, the clone carrying this T cell receptor beta chain was seen once. Its antigen remains unknown. This sample is drawn from a study of regulatory and conventional T cells in RAG deficiency. Whole-study findings and limits: Shannon entropy fell and Simpson indices rose in RAG-deficient patients. In Omenn syndrome, Treg and Tconv repertoires overlapped >75%.

Clones were read by immunoSEQ multiplex PCR, and TCRdb kept only the in-frame ones, dropping some. The sample records more than 35,000 clones, 85% to 90% being singletons. Conventional CD4+ T cells were sorted from blood as CD25-low CD127-high cells. These data also featured in a second study, about regulatory T cells. That report adds: The primer mix had 52 TRBV and 13 TRBJ primers. Skewed V and J usage and few unique V-J pairs marked patient repertoires, most in Tregs.

Sequencing input: CD4+ effector T cells sorted from blood. The TCR sequence derives from a human donor in good health.

The chain's CDR3 is CASSHRLAPGQETQYF. CDR3 bases: TGTGCCAGCAGCCACCGACTAGCCCCCGGGCAAGAGACCCAGTACTTC. The V and J genes are TRBV5-6 and TRBJ2-5; 7 nucleotides agree with TRBD2. The CDR3 is made up of 16 amino acids. V dropped 4 bases and J dropped 2; count of bases not matched to a gene: 11. Germline CDR1 reads SGHDT; CDR2 reads YYEEEE.